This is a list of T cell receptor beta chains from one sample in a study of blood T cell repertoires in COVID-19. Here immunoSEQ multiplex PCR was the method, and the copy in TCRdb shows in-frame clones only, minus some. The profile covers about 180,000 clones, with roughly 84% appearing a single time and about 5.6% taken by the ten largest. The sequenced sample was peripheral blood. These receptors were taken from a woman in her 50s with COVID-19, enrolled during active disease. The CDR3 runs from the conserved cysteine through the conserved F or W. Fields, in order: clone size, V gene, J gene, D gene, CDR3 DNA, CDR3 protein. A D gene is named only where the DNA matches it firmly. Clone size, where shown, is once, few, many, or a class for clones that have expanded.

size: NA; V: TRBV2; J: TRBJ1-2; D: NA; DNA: TGTGCCAGCAGTGAAGCATTAGGAGGACAGCTTGGCTACACCTTC; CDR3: CASSEALGGQLGYTF
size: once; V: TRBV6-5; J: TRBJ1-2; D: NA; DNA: TGTGCCAGCAGTTACGACGACAATTTCGGCTATGGCTACACCTTC; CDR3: CASSYDDNFGYGYTF
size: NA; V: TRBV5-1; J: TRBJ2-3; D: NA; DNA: TGCGCCAGCAGCGGGGAGACAAGCACAGATACGCAGTATTTT; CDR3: CASSGETSTDTQYF
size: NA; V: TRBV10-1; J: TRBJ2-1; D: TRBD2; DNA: TGCGCCAGCAGTGACTGGGCGGGGGGCAACAATGAGCAGTTCTTC; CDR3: CASSDWAGGNNEQFF
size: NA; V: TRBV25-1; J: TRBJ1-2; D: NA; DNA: TGTGCCAGCAGACCTCAGGGATCAGAAGGCTACACCTTC; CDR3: CASRPQGSEGYTF
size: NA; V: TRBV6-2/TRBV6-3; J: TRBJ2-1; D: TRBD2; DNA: TGTGCCAGCAGCCTCAAGCGGGGGGGCAGAAATGAGCAGTTCTTC; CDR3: CASSLKRGGRNEQFF
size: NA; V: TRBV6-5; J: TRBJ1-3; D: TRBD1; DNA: TGTGCCAGCAGTTACTCGGGGACAGACTCTGGAAACACCATATATTTT; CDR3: CASSYSGTDSGNTIYF
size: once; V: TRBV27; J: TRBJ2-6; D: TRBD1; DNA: TGTGCCAGCAGTTTATCCCCGACAGGGATAAGGGTCCTGACTTTC; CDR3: CASSLSPTGIRVLTF
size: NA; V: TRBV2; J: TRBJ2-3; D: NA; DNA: TGTGCCAGCAGTGAGTCAGCGACTAGCACAGATACGCAGTATTTT; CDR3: CASSESATSTDTQYF
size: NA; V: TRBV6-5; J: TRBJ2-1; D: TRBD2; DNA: TGTGCCAGCTCGCCCCGGCTAGCGGGGGGTTGGGAGCAGTTCTTC; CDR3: CASSPRLAGGWEQFF
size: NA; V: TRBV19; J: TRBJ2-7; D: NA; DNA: TGTGCCAGTAGTATAGATTTTATGACAAACTACGAGCAGTACTTC; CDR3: CASSIDFMTNYEQYF
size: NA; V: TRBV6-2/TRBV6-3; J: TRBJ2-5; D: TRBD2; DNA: TGTGCCAGCAGTTACTCGATGACTAGCGTAAGAAAAGAGACCCAGTACTTC; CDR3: CASSYSMTSVRKETQYF
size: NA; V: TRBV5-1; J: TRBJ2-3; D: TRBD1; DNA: TGCGCCAGCAGCTTGGAGACAGGGGCTTCCACAGATACGCAGTATTTT; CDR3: CASSLETGASTDTQYF
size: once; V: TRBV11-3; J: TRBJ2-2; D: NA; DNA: TGTGCCAGCCGAGGCAGGTCCCGGGACGGGGAGCTGTTTTTT; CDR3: CASRGRSRDGELFF
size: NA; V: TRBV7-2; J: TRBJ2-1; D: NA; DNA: TGTGCCAGCAGCTTAGTCCAGGGATCCAATGAGCAGTTCTTC; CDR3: CASSLVQGSNEQFF
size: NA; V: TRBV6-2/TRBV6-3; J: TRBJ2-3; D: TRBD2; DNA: TGTGCCAGCAGTTACCCGGGGTGGGTAGCGGGGACAGATACGCAGTATTTT; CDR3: CASSYPGWVAGTDTQYF
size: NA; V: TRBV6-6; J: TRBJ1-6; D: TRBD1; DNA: TGTGCCAGCAGTTATGGCAGGGGGAAGGGTTCACCCCTCCACTTT; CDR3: CASSYGRGKGSPLHF
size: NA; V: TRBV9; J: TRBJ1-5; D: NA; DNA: TGTGCCAGCAGCGTAGATGGTCACCTCATGCGTGCCAATCAGCCCCAGCATTTT; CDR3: CASSVDGHLMRANQPQHF
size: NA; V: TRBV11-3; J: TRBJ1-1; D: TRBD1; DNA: TGTGCCAGCAGCGGACAGGGAGGCACTGAAGCTTTCTTT; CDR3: CASSGQGGTEAFF
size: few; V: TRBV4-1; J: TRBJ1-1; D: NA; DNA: TGCGCCAGCAGCCAAGAGTTCAGCCAACCGGGCACTGAAGCTTTCTTT; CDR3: CASSQEFSQPGTEAFF
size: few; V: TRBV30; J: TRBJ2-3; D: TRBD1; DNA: TGTGCCTGGAGCCAGGGGGAAAAAGATACGCAGTATTTT; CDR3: CAWSQGEKDTQYF
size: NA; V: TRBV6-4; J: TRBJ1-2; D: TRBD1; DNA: TGTGCCAGCAGCCCCGGGACAGGGCTTGGCTACACCTTC; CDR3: CASSPGTGLGYTF
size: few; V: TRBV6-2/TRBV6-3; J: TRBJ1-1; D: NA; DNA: TGTGCCAGCAGTTCCGGGAACACTGAAGCTTTCTTT; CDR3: CASSSGNTEAFF
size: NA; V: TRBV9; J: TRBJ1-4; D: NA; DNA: TGTGCCAGCAGCACTACAGGGACAACTAATGAAAAACTGTTTTTT; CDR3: CASSTTGTTNEKLFF
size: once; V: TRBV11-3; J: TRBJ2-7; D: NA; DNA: TGTGCCAGCAGCTTAGACCAGGGCCGATACGAGCAGTACTTC; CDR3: CASSLDQGRYEQYF
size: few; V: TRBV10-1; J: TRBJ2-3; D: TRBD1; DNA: TGCGCCAGCAGTGAGGGGCAGGGGGGCACAGATACGCAGTATTTT; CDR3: CASSEGQGGTDTQYF
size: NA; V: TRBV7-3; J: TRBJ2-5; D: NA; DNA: TGTGCCAGCAGCTTGACAGGCAAAGAGACCCAGTACTTC; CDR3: CASSLTGKETQYF
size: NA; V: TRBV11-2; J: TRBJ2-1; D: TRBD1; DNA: TGTGCCAGCAGCTCGGACAGGGGGCACAATGAGCAGTTCTTC; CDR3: CASSSDRGHNEQFF
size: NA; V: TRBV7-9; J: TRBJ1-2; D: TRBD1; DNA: TGTGCCAGCAGCTATACTCCGGGACAGGGACCCTATGGCTACACCTTC; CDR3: CASSYTPGQGPYGYTF
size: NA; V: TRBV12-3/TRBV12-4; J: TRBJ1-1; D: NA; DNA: TGTGCCAGCAAAGTTCAGGACACTGAAGCTTTCTTT; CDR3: CASKVQDTEAFF
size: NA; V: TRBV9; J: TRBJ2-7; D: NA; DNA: TGTGCCAGCAGCGTAGCTACCGGGGTTACGAGCTACGAGCAGTACTTC; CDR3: CASSVATGVTSYEQYF
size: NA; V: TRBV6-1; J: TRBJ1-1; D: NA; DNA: TGTGCCAGCAGTGAAGGGAACAGGCGGGGATCTTGGGCTTTCTTT; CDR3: CASSEGNRRGSWAFF
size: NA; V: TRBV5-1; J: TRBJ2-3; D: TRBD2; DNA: TGCGCCAGCAGCGCCCAACTTAGCGGGGGCACAGATACGCAGTATTTT; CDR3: CASSAQLSGGTDTQYF
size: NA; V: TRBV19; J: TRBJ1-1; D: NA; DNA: TGTGCCAGTAGTATCGCCACAGGGATCGCTGAAGCTTTCTTT; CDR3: CASSIATGIAEAFF
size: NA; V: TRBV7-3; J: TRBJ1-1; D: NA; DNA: TGTGCCAGCAGCCCCACCAGCACAGGGTTCAGGGTGAACACTGAAGCTTTCTTT; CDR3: CASSPTSTGFRVNTEAFF
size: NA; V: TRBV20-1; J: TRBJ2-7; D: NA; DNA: TGCAGTGTCATGGGTGGGCTCGAGCAGTACTTC; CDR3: CSVMGGLEQYF
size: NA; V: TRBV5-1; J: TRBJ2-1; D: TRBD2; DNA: TGCGCCAGCAGCTTGGGACAGCGGGGGGACAATGAGCAGTTCTTC; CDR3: CASSLGQRGDNEQFF
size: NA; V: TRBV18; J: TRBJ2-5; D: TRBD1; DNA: TGTGCCAGCTCACCCCTCGCGGGACAGGGGTACCAAGAGACCCAGTACTTC; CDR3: CASSPLAGQGYQETQYF
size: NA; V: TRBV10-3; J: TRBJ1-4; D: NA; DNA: TGTGCCATCAGTGAGAGCACAGGGACTAATGAAAAACTGTTTTTT; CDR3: CAISESTGTNEKLFF
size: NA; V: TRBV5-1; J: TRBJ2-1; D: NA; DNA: TGCGCCAGCAGCGGTACGACTAGTCTCGATGAGCAGTTCTTC; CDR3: CASSGTTSLDEQFF
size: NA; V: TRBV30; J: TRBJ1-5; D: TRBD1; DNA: TGTGCCTGGACTTTACAGGGGTGGCAGCAGCCCCAGCATTTT; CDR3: CAWTLQGWQQPQHF
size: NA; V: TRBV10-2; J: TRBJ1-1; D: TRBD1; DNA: TGCGCCAGCAGTGATAGGGCAGGGGGTGGAGGAGCTTTCTTT; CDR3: CASSDRAGGGGAFF
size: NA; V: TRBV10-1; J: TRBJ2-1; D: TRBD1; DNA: TGCGCCAGCAGTGAGTGGCGGGACAGGGGAGACGATGAGCAGTTCTTC; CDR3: CASSEWRDRGDDEQFF
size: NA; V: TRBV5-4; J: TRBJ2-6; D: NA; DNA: TGTGCCAGCAGCCCGCGTTCTGAGGGATCCGGGGCCAACGTCCTGACTTTC; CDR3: CASSPRSEGSGANVLTF
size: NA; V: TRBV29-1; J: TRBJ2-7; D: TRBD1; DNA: TGCAGCGTTGAGGACAGGGGAGGGGCACCCTACGAGCAGTACTTC; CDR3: CSVEDRGGAPYEQYF
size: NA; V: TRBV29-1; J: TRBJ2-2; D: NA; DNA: TGCAGCGCAGCCCCAGGGTCGGACACCGGGGAGCTGTTTTTT; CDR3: CSAAPGSDTGELFF
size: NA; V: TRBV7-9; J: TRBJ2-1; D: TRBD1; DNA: TGTGCCAGCAGCCCCCGGATGGGACAGGGGGCGCCCCATGAGCAGTTCTTC; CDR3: CASSPRMGQGAPHEQFF
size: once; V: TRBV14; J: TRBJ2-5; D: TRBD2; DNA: TGTGCCAGCTCGGGACTAGCGGGGGGGCGTCAGACCCAGTACTTC; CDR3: CASSGLAGGRQTQYF